This TCR beta chain appears in the sequencing data of a study of OX40 agonist ivuxolimab in advanced cancers. Looking at the study overall: Patients took ivuxolimab, an agonistic anti-OX40 (CD134) antibody. Earlier treatment with anti-PD-1, anti-PD-L1 or anti-CTLA-4 was permitted, and approximately 38% had received some. At doses from 0.01 to 10 mg/kg, patients were given intravenous ivuxolimab every 2 weeks. General study results and limits: Patients with a partial response at 0.1-3.0 mg/kg had among the lowest clonal expansion.

Concerning this clone itself: The antigen is undetermined.

Here immunoSEQ multiplex PCR was the method, and the copy in TCRdb shows in-frame clones only, minus some. The table shows some 39,000 clones, with approximately 79% occurring only once. Germline V gene lookup returns CDR1 LGHNT and CDR2 FRNRAP. Trimming removed 7 bases from V and 4 bases from J, with 13 bases in between. The CDR3 totals 14 residues. This TCR was recovered from an adult with an advanced solid tumor such as melanoma, head and neck, liver or kidney cancer. The sequencing used CD4+ or CD8+ T cells sorted from blood, collected in a trial of the OX40 agonist ivuxolimab. This chain uses TRBV12-5 with TRBJ2-2, with D possibly matching TRBD1 (6 bases). CDR3 residues: CASAGQSGTGELFF. In DNA, the CDR3 is TGTGCTAGTGCCGGACAGTCGGGCACCGGGGAGCTGTTTTTT. The complete variable domain, with remaining parts taken from reference TRBV12-5 and TRBJ2-2, reads DARVTQTPRHKVTEMGQEVTMRCQPILGHNTVFWYRQTMMQGLELLAYFRNRAPLDDSGMPKDRFSAEMPDATLATLKIQPSEPRDSAVYFCASAGQSGTGELFFGEGSRLTVL.